The 32 T cell receptor beta chains below come from one sample, sequenced in a study of metastatic and nonmetastatic thyroid tumors. TCRdb re-analyzed the PCR reads through MiXCR. This sample has some 5,900 clones, with under 30% found just once. Prior to thyroid surgery, none of the patients had received any treatment. The sequenced material came from adjacent normal tissue. These receptors were collected from a male donor with papillary thyroid cancer or a benign thyroid nodule (not recorded which). Some clones in this sample may be carry-over from other donors' samples.

The V and J genes are TRBV3-1 and TRBJ2-5, with 7 nucleotides matching TRBD1. Germline V gives CDR1 LGHDT, CDR2 YNNKEL (reference sequence). V was clipped by 3 bases and J by 2 bases; unmatched bases: 3. The CDR3 has 14 amino acids. The CDR3 bases are TGTGCCAGCAGCCAGACAGGGCCACAAGAGACCCAGTACTTC. Its protein is CASSQTGPQETQYF.

The V gene is TRBV12-3 or TRBV12-4, the J gene TRBJ2-7, with TRBD2 matching over 13 bases. V lost 6 bases to trimming and J lost 6 bases; unmatched junction nucleotides: 8. The CDR3 sequence is 15 residues long. For the CDR3, the DNA is TGTGCCAGCAGCTCGGGACTAGCGGGACCCCTCGAGCAGTACTTC. This codes for CASSSGLAGPLEQYF.

This sequence joins TRBV11-2 and TRBJ2-2; the D gene is possibly TRBD2 (5 bases). The CDR3 runs 16 residues. V lost 1 base and J 11 bases, leaving 20 bases between the germline ends. CDR1 and CDR2 (germline): SGHAT, FQNNGV. CDR3: CASSLGGNGINGELFF. CDR3 in DNA: TGTGCCAGCAGCTTAGGAGGGAACGGAATAAACGGTGAGCTGTTTTTT.

The rearrangement links TRBV2 to TRBJ2-1; no firm D call. Per the germline V gene, CDR1 is SNHLY and CDR2 is FYNNEI. Trimming removed 6 bases from V and 4 bases from J, with 13 bases in between. The CDR3 loop spans 14 amino acids. The CDR3 spells CASSLSTVYNEQFF. The CDR3 DNA is TGTGCCAGCAGCTTATCAACGGTATACAATGAGCAGTTCTTC.

There are a few counts of this clone. This may stem from a read error, because a much larger clone lies one nucleotide away. V is TRBV19 and J is TRBJ2-7; 7 bases line up with TRBD2. Germline CDR1 and CDR2: LNHDA and SQIVND (reference sequence). J gave up 5 bases and V 1 base, and 2 bases lay outside the gene matches. The CDR3 length is 13 residues. CDR3 in amino acids: CASSIGGGDEQYF. The DNA for the CDR3 is TGTGCCAGTAGTATAGGGGGAGGGGACGAGCAGTACTTC. Combining the CDR3 with reference TRBV19 and TRBJ2-7 gives the whole variable domain DGGITQSPKYLFRKEGQNVTLSCEQNLNHDAMYWYRQDPGQGLRLIYYSQIVNDFQKGDIAEGYSVSREKKESFPLTVTSAQKNPTAFYLCASSIGGGDEQYFGPGTRLTVT.

The chain recombines TRBV5-1 with TRBJ2-7, with TRBD1 as a possible D gene (6 bases). CDR1 is SGHRS and CDR2 is YFSETQ in the germline V gene. The V gene lost 7 bases and the J gene lost 0 bases, with 11 bases spanning the gap. The CDR3 length is 13 residues. Here the CDR3 reads CASARQDSYEQYF. The CDR3 region has the DNA TGCGCCAGCGCCCGACAGGACTCCTACGAGCAGTACTTC.

This clone was found once. The chain combines TRBV3-1 with TRBJ1-2, with D possibly TRBD1 on 6 matching bases. V was clipped by 4 bases and J by 2 bases, with 14 bases between them. CDR1 and CDR2 from the germline V gene are LGHDT and YNNKEL (reference sequence). This CDR3 is built from 15 residues. The CDR3 coding sequence is TGTGCCAGCAGCCGCCAGGGGCAGGAGAACTATGGCTACACCTTC. Its protein product is CASSRQGQENYGYTF.

This clone rates as medium-sized (0.01 to 0.1%). CDR3 in DNA: TGTGTCACCTCGTTGGGGGGGTCAACGTACAATGAGCAGTTCTTC. Protein sequence: CVTSLGGSTYNEQFF. V is TRBV19 and J is TRBJ2-1; TRBD2 agrees at 7 bases. CDR3 length equals 15 residues. The germline gives CDR1 LNHDA, CDR2 SQIVND (reference sequence). The complete variable domain, with remaining parts taken from reference TRBV19 and TRBJ2-1, reads DGGITQSPKYLFRKEGQNVTLSCEQNLNHDAMYWYRQDPGQGLRLIYYSQIVNDFQKGDIAEGYSVSREKKESFPLTVTSAQKNPTAFYLCVTSLGGSTYNEQFFGPGTRLTVL.

Details on this clone: The same CDR3 also results from other DNA sequences found in this sample. The rearrangement uses TRBV6-2 or TRBV6-3 and TRBJ2-3; no reliable D call. The germline V gene has CDR1 MNHEY and CDR2 SVGEGT. V was pared by 0 bases and J by 2 bases, with 9 bases between. The CDR3 covers 15 residues. For the CDR3, the DNA is TGTGCCAGCAGTTACTCACCTGTTTACACAGATACGCAGTATTTT. Translation: CASSYSPVYTDTQYF.

This clone has ten or more counts. The chain combines TRBV2 with TRBJ2-3; 12 positions agree with TRBD2. Trimming cost V 10 bases and J 2 bases; bases outside gene matches: 4. The CDR3 is 14 residues long. Per germline, CDR1 SNHLY and CDR2 FYNNEI. This CDR3 reads CATTSGGHTDTQYF. CDR3 in DNA: TGTGCCACCACTAGCGGGGGGCACACAGATACGCAGTATTTT.

The rearrangement joins TRBV28 to TRBJ1-6, with D possibly matching TRBD1 (6 bases). V lost 6 bases and J 10 bases, leaving 19 bases between the germline ends. The CDR3 is 15 residues long. CDR1 is MDHEN, CDR2 SYDVKM, per germline. CDR3 nucleotide sequence: TGTGCCAGCAGCGAAAAGACAGGTGGAGGCTCACCCCTCCACTTT. Amino acids: CASSEKTGGGSPLHF.

This chain connects TRBV30 to TRBJ2-7, with D possibly being TRBD1 (6 bases). CDR1 and CDR2 (germline): GTSNPN, SVGIG (reference sequence). The ends were cut back, 5 bases at V and 0 bases at J, with 8 bases in the middle. This CDR3 region has 12 residues. In DNA, the CDR3 is TGTGCCTGGGAGGACAGCTCCTACGAGCAGTACTTC. Its translation: CAWEDSSYEQYF.

This chain links TRBV11-1 with TRBJ1-6, with D perhaps TRBD1 (6 bases). From germline, CDR1 is SGHAT and CDR2 FQDESV (reference sequence). This CDR3 has 17 amino acids. V was trimmed by 5 bases and J by 0 bases, leaving 14 bases between them. The CDR3 here is CASSARTASSYNSPLHF. CDR3 in DNA: TGTGCCAGCAGCGCGCGGACAGCTAGCTCCTATAATTCACCCCTCCACTTT.

This clone is medium-sized (0.01 to 0.1%). The V call is TRBV28, the J call TRBJ2-7; D might be TRBD1 (5 bases). Germline CDR1 is MDHEN and CDR2 is SYDVKM. V lost 3 bases to trimming and J lost 4 bases, with 16 bases between them. This CDR3 comprises 15 residues. The CDR3 reads CASSFQGTGIYEQYF. The DNA of the CDR3 is TGTGCCAGCAGTTTCCAGGGTACTGGGATTTACGAGCAGTACTTC.

In its sample, this clone was seen many times. This chain uses TRBV27 with TRBJ1-2; D possibly corresponds to TRBD1 (5 bases). V gave up 4 bases and J gave up 1 base, with 10 bases separating them. Germline lookup yields CDR1 MNHEY and CDR2 SMNVEV (reference sequence). CDR3 length: 14 residues. The CDR3 DNA follows: TGTGCCAGCAGTTACGGACAAAGTAACTATGGCTACACCTTC. Translating it yields CASSYGQSNYGYTF.

This clone showed up just once. The chain joins TRBV13 to TRBJ2-2; D is undetermined. Germline V gives CDR1 PRHDT, CDR2 FYEKMQ (reference sequence). CDR3 length: 15 amino acids. Trimming pared 5 bases from V and 5 bases from J, leaving 15 bases between. The CDR3 loop is CASSPRSWLTGELFF. The CDR3 nucleotides are TGTGCCAGCAGCCCCAGAAGTTGGTTGACCGGGGAGCTGTTTTTT.

The DNA for the CDR3 is TGTGCCAGCAGCTTAGGGTTATACGGGGAAGGGCGAACTGAAGCTTTCTTT. This codes for CASSLGLYGEGRTEAFF. The chain combines TRBV11-1 with TRBJ1-1; D gene ambiguous. The ends were cut back, 1 base at V and 5 bases at J, with 20 bases in the middle. Germline V gene lookup returns CDR1 SGHAT and CDR2 FQDESV (reference sequence). The CDR3 is 17 amino acids.

This clone was counted at least ten times. The chain combines TRBV2 with TRBJ1-3, with 7 bases that match TRBD1. The CDR3 is 14 residues long. With V trimmed by 9 bases and J by 0 bases, 5 bases remained unmatched. The V gene's germline CDR1 is SNHLY and CDR2 FYNNEI. Written as DNA, the CDR3 is TGTGCCAGAAATACAGGGGACTCTGGAAACACCATATATTTT. Translating gives CARNTGDSGNTIYF.

V usage is TRBV12-3 or TRBV12-4 and J usage is TRBJ2-1; D is uncertain. The CDR3 runs to 14 residues. The germline V and J ends were trimmed by 5 bases and 4 bases, with 12 bases remaining between them. The CDR3 sequence: CASSAKDGYNEQFF. The CDR3 DNA is TGTGCCAGCAGTGCAAAGGACGGGTACAATGAGCAGTTCTTC.

In this sample, this clone turned up a few times. A much larger clone is a single base away; this may be a read error. The CDR3 DNA sequence: TGTGCCAGCAGTTACTCGGGGCTAACTGGCTATGGCTACACCTTC. It is translated as CASSYSGLTGYGYTF. The chain uses TRBV6-2 or TRBV6-3 and TRBJ1-2; a weak D match, TRBD1 (5 bases). The CDR3 has 15 amino acids. The germline V gene encodes CDR1 MNHEY and CDR2 SVGEGT. The V end lost 0 bases, the J end lost 4 bases, and 12 bases lay between the germline ends.

The V gene is TRBV14, the J gene TRBJ2-7; D could derive from TRBD1 or TRBD2 (5 bases each). Trimming cost V 6 bases and J 3 bases, with 18 bases left between them. The CDR3 extends over 15 amino acids. Per the germline V gene, CDR1 is SGHDN and CDR2 is FVKESK. This chain's CDR3 is CASSFVTGTNYEQYF. The DNA of the CDR3 is TGTGCCAGCAGTTTTGTTACCGGGACCAACTACGAGCAGTACTTC. Looking up the rest from reference TRBV14 and TRBJ2-7 gives the full variable domain: EAGVTQFPSHSVIEKGQTVTLRCDPISGHDNLYWYRRVMGKEIKFLLHFVKESKQDESGMPNNRFLAERTGGTYSTLKVQPAELEDSGVYFCASSFVTGTNYEQYFGPGTRLTVT.

CDR3 coding DNA: TGTGCCAGCAGTGAACCCAACACAGGGGGCAGACCCTACGAGCAGTACTTC. Translating gives CASSEPNTGGRPYEQYF. This chain links TRBV2 with TRBJ2-7; 9 nucleotides match TRBD1. V shed 2 bases, J shed 2 bases, and the junction held 10 bases outside the gene matches. CDR3 length: 17 residues. Looked up from germline, CDR1 is SNHLY and CDR2 is FYNNEI.

This rearrangement joins TRBV11-2 to TRBJ2-7; a weak D match, TRBD2 (6 bases). V gave up 2 bases and J gave up 1 base, with 6 bases separating them. Germline CDR1 and CDR2: SGHAT and FQNNGV. CDR3 length equals 13 residues. The CDR3 sequence: CASSLRGSYEQYF. The CDR3 DNA sequence: TGTGCCAGCAGCTTACGGGGGTCCTACGAGCAGTACTTC.

This clone is medium-sized. V and J are TRBV19 and TRBJ2-1, with TRBD1 matching 11 bases. The CDR3 contains 15 residues. Germline-derived CDR1 and CDR2 are LNHDA and SQIVND (reference sequence). V was pared by 7 bases and J by 4 bases, with 6 bases of the junction left unmatched. CDR3 DNA: TGTGCCAGTAAATACGGACAGGGGGCTTACAATGAGCAGTTCTTC. Translation: CASKYGQGAYNEQFF.

By share, this clone counts as medium-sized (0.01 to 0.1%). The V call is TRBV6-1, the J call TRBJ1-5; 8 positions agree with TRBD1. Germline V lookup: CDR1 MNHNS, CDR2 SASEGT. Germline trimming cut 5 bases from V and 4 bases from J; bases unmatched to any gene: 10. The CDR3 extends over 16 amino acids. The CDR3 DNA reads TGTGCCAGCAGTCAAGGACAGGGCCCACAGAATCAGCCCCAGCATTTT. Residues: CASSQGQGPQNQPQHF.

As concerns this clone: A much larger clone sits a single nucleotide away, making a read error possible. The same CDR3 is also encoded by other DNA sequences in this sample. This CDR3 reads CASNQAARRDYEQYF. The CDR3, as DNA: TGTGCCAGCAATCAGGCCGCAAGACGGGACTACGAGCAGTACTTC. The rearrangement links TRBV6-2 or TRBV6-3 to TRBJ2-7; a weak D match, TRBD2 (5 bases). CDR3 length equals 15 residues. CDR1 is MNHEY, CDR2 SVGEGT, per germline. V shed 7 bases and J shed 3 bases, with 19 bases lying between them.

The chain links TRBV12-3 or TRBV12-4 to TRBJ1-1; tentatively, D is TRBD1 (5 bases). Trimming took 0 bases from V and 8 from J, leaving 10 bases between them. The CDR3 consists of 13 residues. CDR3 residues: CASSLAGAREAFF. CDR3 nucleotide sequence: TGTGCCAGCAGTTTAGCAGGGGCGAGGGAAGCTTTCTTT.

This clone appeared a few times. The chain employs TRBV27 and TRBJ2-1, with unresolved D. The CDR3 totals 14 residues. Germline CDR1 and CDR2: MNHEY and SMNVEV (reference sequence). Trimming pared 6 bases from V and 5 bases from J, leaving 14 bases between. CDR3 DNA sequence: TGTGCCAGCAGATTAGGGTCCCGAAACAATGAGCAGTTCTTC. Translation gives CASRLGSRNNEQFF.

This clone was recorded a few times. The V call is TRBV27, the J call TRBJ1-1; possibly TRBD1 for D (5 bases). V gave up 1 base and J gave up 3 bases, with 6 bases separating them. The germline V gene encodes CDR1 MNHEY and CDR2 SMNVEV (reference sequence). This CDR3 has 13 amino acids. CDR3 DNA: TGTGCCAGCAGTTTATTGGGGGACACTGAAGCTTTCTTT. This gives the protein CASSLLGDTEAFF.

The table lists this clone with a few counts. The chain has TRBV11-2 and TRBJ1-3; a possible D gene is TRBD1 (5 bases). Germline V CDR1 and CDR2: SGHAT, FQNNGV. The CDR3 is 14 residues long. V lost 1 base and J 4 bases, leaving 8 bases between the germline ends. The chain's CDR3 is CASSLAGLGNTIYF. CDR3 sequence (DNA): TGTGCCAGCAGCTTAGCAGGGTTAGGAAACACCATATATTTT.

A few counts support this clone. The chain carries TRBV12-3 or TRBV12-4 and TRBJ2-7; D possibly corresponds to TRBD2 (6 bases). The CDR3 is made up of 12 amino acids. The V gene lost 4 bases and the J gene lost 10 bases, with 14 bases spanning the gap. The CDR3 sequence: CASSYRDSFQYF. In DNA form, the CDR3 reads TGTGCCAGCAGTTACCGGGACTCCTTTCAGTACTTC.

This rearrangement joins TRBV20-1 to TRBJ1-6, with D perhaps matching TRBD1 (5 bases). The CDR3 contains 15 residues. Germline CDR1 is DFQATT and CDR2 is SNEGSKA (reference sequence). V lost 6 bases and J lost 7, with 19 bases in between. CDR3 sequence (DNA): TGCAGTGCCGCGCCCTCCGGGACCCAAAATTCACCCCTCCACTTT. It yields the protein CSAAPSGTQNSPLHF.